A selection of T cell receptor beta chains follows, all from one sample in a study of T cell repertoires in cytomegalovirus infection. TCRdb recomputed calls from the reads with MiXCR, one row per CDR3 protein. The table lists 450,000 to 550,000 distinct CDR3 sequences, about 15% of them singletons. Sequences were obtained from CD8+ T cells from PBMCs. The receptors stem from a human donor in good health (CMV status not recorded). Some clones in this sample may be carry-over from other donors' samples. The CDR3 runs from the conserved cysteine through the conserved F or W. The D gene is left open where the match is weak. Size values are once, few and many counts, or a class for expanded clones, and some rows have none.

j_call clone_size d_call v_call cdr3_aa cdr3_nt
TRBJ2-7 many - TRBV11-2 CASSLGPPSSYEQYF TGTGCCAGCAGCTTAGGGCCACCTAGCTCCTACGAGCAGTACTTC
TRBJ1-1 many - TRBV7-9 CASSEPWGMNTEAFF TGTGCCAGCAGCGAGCCGTGGGGGATGAACACTGAAGCTTTCTTT
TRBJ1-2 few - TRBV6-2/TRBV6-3 CASRVTNYGYTF TGTGCCAGCAGGGTTACTAACTATGGCTACACCTTC
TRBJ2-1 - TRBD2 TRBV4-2 CASSQETSGGTYNEQFF TGTGCCAGCAGCCAAGAAACCAGCGGGGGGACCTACAATGAGCAGTTCTTC
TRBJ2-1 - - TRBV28 CASSLWGGESTDEQFF TGTGCCAGCAGTTTATGGGGGGGCGAATCGACGGATGAGCAGTTCTTC
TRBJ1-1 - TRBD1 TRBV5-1 CASSSQGRRTEAFF TGCGCCAGCAGCTCACAGGGGAGGAGGACTGAAGCTTTCTTT
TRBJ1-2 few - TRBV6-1 CASSEAPHQGEYGYTF TGTGCCAGCAGTGAAGCGCCACATCAGGGAGAATATGGCTACACCTTC
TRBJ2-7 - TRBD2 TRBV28 CASSPLSGTGDEQYF TGTGCCAGCAGCCCCTTGAGCGGGACTGGCGACGAGCAGTACTTC
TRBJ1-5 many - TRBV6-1 CASRSPWGGNQPQHF TGTGCCAGCAGGTCGCCCTGGGGAGGCAATCAGCCCCAGCATTTT
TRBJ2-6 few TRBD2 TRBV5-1 CASNGGAGDSGANVLTF TGCGCCAGTAACGGAGGAGCGGGAGATTCTGGGGCCAACGTCCTGACTTTC
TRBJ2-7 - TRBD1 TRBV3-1 CASSPGTGEEDYEQYF TGTGCCAGCAGCCCGGGGACAGGGGAGGAGGACTACGAGCAGTACTTC
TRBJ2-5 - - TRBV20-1 CSASSWLATQETQYF TGCAGTGCTAGTAGCTGGCTAGCGACCCAAGAGACCCAGTACTTC
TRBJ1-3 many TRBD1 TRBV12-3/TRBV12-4 CASSPPQTGRAGNTIYF TGTGCCAGCAGTCCTCCTCAGACAGGGAGGGCGGGAAACACCATATATTTT
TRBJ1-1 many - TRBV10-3 CAIRQGVNTEAFF TGTGCCATCAGGCAGGGAGTGAACACTGAAGCTTTCTTT
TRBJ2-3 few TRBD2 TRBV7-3 CASSLGLGGGTDTQYF TGTGCCAGCAGCTTAGGGCTAGGCGGGGGTACAGATACGCAGTATTTT